The 20 T cell receptor beta chains reported below all come from one sample, sequenced in a study of shared clonotypes between healthy human individuals. Sequenced by immunoSEQ multiplex PCR; TCRdb stores in-frame clones only, minus some. The sample carries a few million clones, around nine tenths recorded once. Sequenced sample: naive CD4+ T cells sorted from blood. Subset meaning: CD45RA+ positively selected. These receptor sequences come from a man aged 18 to 35 in good health.

The chain has TRBV7-9 and TRBJ2-7, with D perhaps TRBD1 or TRBD2 (5 bases each). The CDR3 loop spans 12 amino acids. Germline values: CDR1 SEHNR, CDR2 FQNEAQ (reference sequence). V lost 8 bases and J lost 4, with 12 bases in between. CDR3 in amino acids: CASEGPGYEQYF. As DNA, the CDR3 is TGTGCCAGCGAGGGGCCAGGGTACGAGCAGTACTTC.

This sequence joins TRBV25-1 and TRBJ2-6; TRBD1 might be the D (5 bases). The CDR3 spans 17 residues. CDR1 is MGHDK, CDR2 SYGVNS, per germline. The germline V and J ends were trimmed by 1 base and 4 bases, with 14 bases remaining between them. CDR3 sequence (DNA): TGTGCCAGCAGTGAATTAGACAGTGGCCGCGGGGCCAACGTCCTGACTTTC. Protein sequence: CASSELDSGRGANVLTF.

This chain connects TRBV30 to TRBJ1-2; D remains unclear. Per germline, CDR1 GTSNPN and CDR2 SVGIG (reference sequence). The CDR3 contains 10 residues. The V end lost 4 bases, the J end lost 8 bases, and 8 bases lay between the germline ends. In nucleotides, the CDR3 is TGTGCCTGGAAGGCCGCGGGCTACACCTTC. It yields the protein CAWKAAGYTF.

The chain recombines TRBV2 with TRBJ2-7; D not certain. Germline V gene data show CDR1 as SNHLY and CDR2 as FYNNEI. There are 12 residues in the CDR3. V lost 6 bases and J lost 3, with 9 bases in between. CDR3 sequence: CASRGYYYEQYF. In DNA form, the CDR3 reads TGTGCCAGCAGGGGTTACTACTACGAGCAGTACTTC.

This chain uses TRBV13 with TRBJ2-4, with 11 nucleotides matching TRBD2. After removal of 5 bases from V and 3 bases from J, the junction contained 3 bases not matched to a gene. Germline lookup yields CDR1 PRHDT and CDR2 FYEKMQ (reference sequence). The CDR3 totals 15 residues. The CDR3 bases are TGTGCCAGCAGCCTCCTAGCGGGGGGCAAAAACATTCAGTACTTC. This sequence encodes CASSLLAGGKNIQYF.

The genes are TRBV19 and TRBJ1-5; D ambiguous. The V gene lost 4 bases and the J gene lost 0 bases, with 10 bases spanning the gap. Germline assignment: CDR1 LNHDA and CDR2 SQIVND (reference sequence). This CDR3 comprises 15 residues. The CDR3 protein is CASSTATVSNQPQHF. The CDR3 DNA follows: TGTGCCAGTAGTACCGCCACAGTTAGCAATCAGCCCCAGCATTTT.

The rearrangement joins TRBV10-3 to TRBJ2-2; weak D call: TRBD2 (6 bases). CDR1 and CDR2 (germline): ENHRY, SYGVKD. The germline V and J ends were trimmed by 6 bases and 7 bases, with 27 bases remaining between them. This CDR3 spans 18 amino acids. As DNA, the CDR3 is TGTGCCATCAGGGTCCCCCTCAGTAGCGGAAAAGGCATCGGGGAGCTGTTTTTT. Protein product: CAIRVPLSSGKGIGELFF.

The chain joins TRBV4-1 to TRBJ2-1, with D possibly being TRBD2 (6 bases). The germline V and J ends were trimmed by 4 bases and 0 bases, with 16 bases remaining between them. CDR3 size: 17 residues. Germline values: CDR1 MGHRA, CDR2 YSYEKL. CDR3 residues: CASSPLGRGGSYNEQFF. The CDR3 DNA sequence: TGCGCCAGCAGCCCCCTCGGGCGGGGAGGCTCCTACAATGAGCAGTTCTTC.

This chain uses TRBV10-3 with TRBJ2-3; 14 bases line up with TRBD2. CDR1 is ENHRY, CDR2 SYGVKD, per germline. The length of the CDR3 is 14 residues. The V gene end was trimmed by 6 bases and the J gene end by 5 bases; junction bases not matched to a gene: 1. The CDR3 reads CAIRGTSGRDTQYF. The CDR3, as DNA: TGTGCCATCAGGGGGACTAGCGGGAGAGATACGCAGTATTTT.

This clone has more than one count but fewer than ten. This chain links TRBV19 with TRBJ2-6; weak D call: TRBD1 (5 bases). Trimming left V 4 bases short and J 7 bases short, with 8 bases between. Germline V CDR1 and CDR2: LNHDA, SQIVND (reference sequence). The CDR3 is 13 residues long. This chain's CDR3 is CASSTWTANVLTF. The DNA of the CDR3 is TGTGCCAGTAGTACGTGGACAGCCAACGTCCTGACTTTC.

The chain carries TRBV11-3 and TRBJ2-1, with D perhaps assigned TRBD1 or TRBD2 (5 bases each). Per germline, CDR1 SGHNT and CDR2 YENEEA. Deletions cut 1 base from V and 8 bases from J, with 27 bases between. The CDR3 spans 19 residues. In nucleotides, the CDR3 is TGTGCCAGCAGCTTAGGGGGGTTTGGTGCGGAACTCCCTCGGGATGAGCAGTTCTTC. Its translation: CASSLGGFGAELPRDEQFF.

The chain employs TRBV9 and TRBJ2-2, with 9 bases fitting TRBD2. The junction had 11 bases not matched to a gene; V was cut back by 3 bases and J by 8 bases. CDR1 and CDR2 (germline): SGDLS, YYNGEE. The CDR3 sequence is 16 residues long. The CDR3 spells CASSASLAGASGELFF. The CDR3, as DNA: TGTGCCAGCAGCGCGTCCTTAGCGGGGGCATCGGGGGAGCTGTTTTTT.

The rearrangement joins TRBV11-3 to TRBJ2-2; possibly TRBD1 for D (6 bases). The V and J ends lost 5 bases and 1 base respectively, with 14 bases between them. Per the germline V gene, CDR1 is SGHNT and CDR2 is YENEEA. The CDR3 length is 16 residues. CDR3 coding DNA: TGTGCCAGCAGCCTTAGGTCAGGGGTGAACACCGGGGAGCTGTTTTTT. This sequence encodes CASSLRSGVNTGELFF.

The chain has TRBV5-1 and TRBJ2-2; 8 bases match TRBD1. The germline gives CDR1 SGHRS, CDR2 YFSETQ. This CDR3 comprises 14 residues. With V trimmed by 7 bases and J by 5 bases, 7 bases remained unmatched. DNA for the CDR3: TGCGCCAGCGAACCAGGGGGCCGGACCGGGGAGCTGTTTTTT. This codes for CASEPGGRTGELFF. The complete variable domain, with remaining parts taken from reference TRBV5-1 and TRBJ2-2, reads KAGVTQTPRYLIKTRGQQVTLSCSPISGHRSVSWYQQTPGQGLQFLFEYFSETQRNKGNFPGRFSGRQFSNSRSEMNVSTLELGDSALYLCASEPGGRTGELFFGEGSRLTVL.

This chain connects TRBV25-1 to TRBJ2-1; 8 nucleotides line up with TRBD2. The V gene end was trimmed by 5 bases and the J gene end by 4 bases; junction bases not matched to a gene: 4. This CDR3 comprises 14 residues. Germline lookup yields CDR1 MGHDK and CDR2 SYGVNS. The CDR3: CASSNSGGYNEQFF. CDR3 nucleotide sequence: TGTGCCAGCAGTAACTCGGGAGGGTACAATGAGCAGTTCTTC.

V gene TRBV12-2 combines with J gene TRBJ1-3. TRBV12-2 is a pseudogene locus. The CDR3 extends over 17 amino acids. The CDR3 DNA follows: TGTGCAAGTCGCTTAGCGGAGGGAGGGGAGTATGGAAACACCATATATTTT. Encoded protein: CASRLAEGGEYGNTIYF.

This clone has a single count. The CDR3 nucleotides read TGTGCCAGCTCACGCGGGACTAGCGGGCACCAAGAGACCCAGTACTTC. Translating gives CASSRGTSGHQETQYF. The chain uses TRBV18 and TRBJ2-5, with TRBD2 matching over 12 bases. CDR3 length: 16 residues. V shed 4 bases, J shed 0 bases, and the junction held 3 bases outside the gene matches. Germline-derived CDR1 and CDR2 are KGHSH and LQKENI. The entire variable domain, with the rest obtained from reference TRBV18 and TRBJ2-5, is as follows: NAGVMQNPRHLVRRRGQEARLRCSPMKGHSHVYWYRQLPEEGLKFMVYLQKENIIDESGMPKERFSAEFPKEGPSILRIQQVVRGDSAAYFCASSRGTSGHQETQYFGPGTRLLVL.

The rearrangement joins TRBV9 to TRBJ2-7, with 8 nucleotides matching TRBD1. Germline assignment: CDR1 SGDLS and CDR2 YYNGEE. The length of the CDR3 is 14 residues. With 3 bases clipped from V and 3 bases from J, the junction kept 5 bases outside the gene matches. DNA of the CDR3: TGTGCCAGCAGCGGACAGGGGAGAGGCTACGAGCAGTACTTC. This encodes CASSGQGRGYEQYF.

This chain connects TRBV9 to TRBJ2-5; tentative D call: TRBD1 (5 bases). Looked up from germline, CDR1 is SGDLS and CDR2 is YYNGEE. The CDR3 is 15 amino acids. With 4 bases removed from V and 1 base from J, the gap between germline ends came to 14 bases. The CDR3 nucleotides read TGTGCCAGCAGCTTCCAGGGCAGGGCCCAAGAGACCCAGTACTTC. This encodes CASSFQGRAQETQYF.

In regard to this clone: The sample contains more than one DNA sequence encoding this CDR3. The chain is built from TRBV30 and TRBJ1-1; D gene uncertain. The CDR3 is 13 residues long. Germline V gene sequence: CDR1 GTSNPN, CDR2 SVGIG (reference sequence). V gave up 2 bases and J gave up 0 bases, with 7 bases separating them. In DNA form, the CDR3 reads TGTGCCTGGAGTAGTGGCCTGAACACTGAAGCTTTCTTT. It encodes CAWSSGLNTEAFF. The full variable domain, with the rest looked up from reference TRBV30 and TRBJ1-1, is SQTIHQWPATLVQPVGSPLSLECTVEGTSNPNLYWYRQAAGRGLQLLFYSVGIGQISSEVPQNLSASRPQDRQFILSSKKLLLSDSGFYLCAWSSGLNTEAFFGQGTRLTVV.